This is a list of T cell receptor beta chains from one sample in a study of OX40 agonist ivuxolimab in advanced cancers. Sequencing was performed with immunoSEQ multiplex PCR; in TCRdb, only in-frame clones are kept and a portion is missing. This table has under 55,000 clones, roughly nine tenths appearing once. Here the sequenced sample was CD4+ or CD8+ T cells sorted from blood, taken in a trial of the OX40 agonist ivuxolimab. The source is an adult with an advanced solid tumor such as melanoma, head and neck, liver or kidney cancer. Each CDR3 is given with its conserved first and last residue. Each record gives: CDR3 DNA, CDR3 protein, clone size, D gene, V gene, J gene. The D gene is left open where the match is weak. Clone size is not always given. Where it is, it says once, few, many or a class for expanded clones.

TGCGCCAGCAGCTTGGCCACAGGGCAGGAAAAACTGTTTTTT	CASSLATGQEKLFF	.	.	TRBV5-1	TRBJ1-4
TGTGCCTGGAGTGTAATTGGAAGAGAAAAACTGTTTTTT	CAWSVIGREKLFF	.	.	TRBV30	TRBJ1-4
TGTGCCAGCCCAACACAGGTCAGACCCTACGAGCAGTACTTC	CASPTQVRPYEQYF	.	.	TRBV21-1	TRBJ2-7
TGTGCCAGCAGCCCTAGTAAGGGCGGATACTACGAGCAGTACTTC	CASSPSKGGYYEQYF	.	.	TRBV5-4	TRBJ2-7
TGCGCCAGCCGCGACCGTACAGGACCGTATGGCTACACCTTC	CASRDRTGPYGYTF	few	.	TRBV10-2	TRBJ1-2
TGTGCCAGCTCACCAGTGTCAGTAATGAACACCGGGGAGCTGTTTTTT	CASSPVSVMNTGELFF	.	.	TRBV18	TRBJ2-2
TGCGCCAGCAGCCCGGGACTAGCGGGGGGAACAACCTACAATGAGCAGTTCTTC	CASSPGLAGGTTYNEQFF	.	TRBD2	TRBV5-1	TRBJ2-1
TGTGCCAGCAGTTACCGATCGACAGGGAGGAACACTGAAGCTTTCTTT	CASSYRSTGRNTEAFF	.	TRBD1	TRBV6-5	TRBJ1-1
TGCGCCAGCAGCTTGTTGGGCGGACACGCGAACACTGAAGCTTTCTTT	CASSLLGGHANTEAFF	.	.	TRBV5-1	TRBJ1-1
TGTGCCTGGACTGTGACGACTGGAAACACCATATATTTT	CAWTVTTGNTIYF	.	.	TRBV30	TRBJ1-3
TGTGCCAGCAGCTTAGACGACAGGGGACGCAATCAGCCCCAGCATTTT	CASSLDDRGRNQPQHF	.	TRBD1	TRBV7-6	TRBJ1-5
TGTGCCAGCAGCTTGGCGGGACCTTACAATGAGCAGTTCTTC	CASSLAGPYNEQFF	.	.	TRBV11-2	TRBJ2-1
TGTGCCAGCAGCTTGGAAACTATGGCGGGCACTGAAGCTTTCTTT	CASSLETMAGTEAFF	few	.	TRBV5-5	TRBJ1-1
TGTGCCAGTAGTATAGCTGGGGGGAACACTGAAGCTTTCTTT	CASSIAGGNTEAFF	.	.	TRBV19	TRBJ1-1
TGTGCCAGCAGTCTCAACCCACTAGCGGGGGTGCCAGAGACCCAGTACTTC	CASSLNPLAGVPETQYF	.	TRBD2	TRBV27	TRBJ2-5
TGCGCCAGCAGCTCCCCCTTTTTAGATACGCAGTATTTT	CASSSPFLDTQYF	.	.	TRBV5-1	TRBJ2-3
TGTGCCAGCAGTTCGACCGAAAGGGGCTACACCTTC	CASSSTERGYTF	.	.	TRBV28	TRBJ1-2
TGCGCCAGCAGCGAAACAGGGGTCACTGAAGCTTTCTTT	CASSETGVTEAFF	.	TRBD1	TRBV5-1	TRBJ1-1
TGTGCCAGCAGCCCCAACCTCAAGAACACTGAAGCTTTCTTT	CASSPNLKNTEAFF	.	.	TRBV28	TRBJ1-1
TGTGCCAGCCATATTCGTCGGGCGAGTAATTCACCCCTCCACTTT	CASHIRRASNSPLHF	.	.	TRBV2	TRBJ1-6
TGTGCCTGGAGTCCCAAGGGTTTCTATGGCTACACCTTC	CAWSPKGFYGYTF	.	.	TRBV30	TRBJ1-2
TGCGCCAGCAGCTTGCTAGCGGGGACCAAAGAGACCCAGTACTTC	CASSLLAGTKETQYF	.	TRBD2	TRBV5-1	TRBJ2-5
TGTGCCAGCAGCTTAGAGGCAGTGCGCTGGAACACTGAAGCTTTCTTT	CASSLEAVRWNTEAFF	.	.	TRBV7-6	TRBJ1-1
TGTGCCAGCAGCTTAGGTAGGGATCGCGAGCAGTACTTC	CASSLGRDREQYF	.	.	TRBV7-2	TRBJ2-7
TGTGCCTGGAGATCTGCGAGCAGCTATAATTCACCCCTCCACTTT	CAWRSASSYNSPLHF	.	.	TRBV30	TRBJ1-6
TGTGCCAGCAGCCCCTCGGGCGCGGAAAATTCACCCCTCCACTTT	CASSPSGAENSPLHF	.	.	TRBV7-9	TRBJ1-6
TGTGCCAGCAGCTTCGGCCCAGGGGGGGACTATGGCTACACCTTC	CASSFGPGGDYGYTF	few	TRBD1	TRBV11-1	TRBJ1-2
TGTGCCAGTAGCATCGTCAGCAATTATTGGGGGCAGATGGGCTCTGGAAACACCATATATTTT	CASSIVSNYWGQMGSGNTIYF	.	.	TRBV19	TRBJ1-3
TGTGCCAGTAGTATCTCCTTGTCTGCCGGGGAGCTGTTTTTT	CASSISLSAGELFF	.	.	TRBV19	TRBJ2-2
TGTGCCAGCAGTTCCTGGGGCAGGGGCAATCAGCCCCAGCATTTT	CASSSWGRGNQPQHF	.	.	TRBV27	TRBJ1-5
TGCGCCAGCAGGACAGACACCAGGGATGGCTACACCTTC	CASRTDTRDGYTF	few	.	TRBV5-1	TRBJ1-2
TGTGCCAGCAGTTACTCGATCAATCAGCCCCAGCATTTT	CASSYSINQPQHF	.	.	TRBV6-5	TRBJ1-5
TGTGCCAGCAGACGACAGGGGGTTTCGAACACTGAAGCTTTCTTT	CASRRQGVSNTEAFF	.	TRBD1	TRBV6-5	TRBJ1-1
TGCGCCAGCAGTGAGTCAAGGGGGGGAATTAGCTCCTACAATGAGCAGTTCTTC	CASSESRGGISSYNEQFF	once	.	TRBV10-2	TRBJ2-1
TGTGCCAGCAGTGAAGCGAGTGACCGGACTCAGCCCCAGCATTTT	CASSEASDRTQPQHF	once	.	TRBV6-1	TRBJ1-5
TGTGCCAGCAGCTTAGGTGACAGGGTAGCCCCTGAAGCTTTCTTT	CASSLGDRVAPEAFF	.	TRBD1	TRBV7-9	TRBJ1-1
TGTGCCAGCAGCCGACTTGGACAGGGGGTTAGTAATTCACCCCTCCACTTT	CASSRLGQGVSNSPLHF	.	TRBD1	TRBV28	TRBJ1-6
TGTGCCAGCAGGTTTACAGGGTCCTACGAGCAGTACTTC	CASRFTGSYEQYF	.	.	TRBV11-3	TRBJ2-7
TGTGCCAGTAGTGCACAGGGGGCGGTTGAAAAACTGTTTTTT	CASSAQGAVEKLFF	.	TRBD1	TRBV19	TRBJ1-4
TGTGCCAGCAGCCAGGGAGGACTAGCGGGGGACACCGGGGAGCTGTTTTTT	CASSQGGLAGDTGELFF	.	TRBD2	TRBV4-2	TRBJ2-2
TGTGCCACCGCGCCGACAGGGGGGATCTATGGCTACACCTTC	CATAPTGGIYGYTF	once	TRBD1	TRBV6-6	TRBJ1-2
TGCGCCAGCAGCCCCTTCCGAAATTCACCCCTCCACTTT	CASSPFRNSPLHF	.	.	TRBV5-1	TRBJ1-6
TGTGCCAGCAGCCAAAGACAGGGGGAAGCTTTCTTT	CASSQRQGEAFF	medium-sized	TRBD1	TRBV7-9	TRBJ1-1
TGCGCCAGCAGTGAGTCGTGGGGGGCTACCTACAATGAGCAGTTCTTC	CASSESWGATYNEQFF	.	.	TRBV10-1	TRBJ2-1
TGTGCCAGCAGCTATCTAGCGCCCACCGGGGAGCTGTTTTTT	CASSYLAPTGELFF	.	.	TRBV5-6	TRBJ2-2
TGTGCCAGCAGCCCCAGCGGGGGCTACACAGATACGCAGTATTTT	CASSPSGGYTDTQYF	.	TRBD2	TRBV9	TRBJ2-3
TGCGCCAGCAGCTTTCAACCAGACTCCTACAATGAGCAGTTCTTC	CASSFQPDSYNEQFF	once	.	TRBV5-1	TRBJ2-1
TGCGCCAGCAGCTTGGGGGGCTCGACAGATACGCAGTATTTT	CASSLGGSTDTQYF	.	.	TRBV5-1	TRBJ2-3
TGTGCCAGCAGCCGCCTCAACCCAACGGGGGGCTACACCTTC	CASSRLNPTGGYTF	.	.	TRBV5-6	TRBJ1-2
TGCGCCAGCAGCTTGAAGTCACTCCAAACCTACGAGCAGTACTTC	CASSLKSLQTYEQYF	.	.	TRBV5-1	TRBJ2-7
TGTGCCTGGAGTGCAGGGACAGGGGGTAACACTGAAGCTTTCTTT	CAWSAGTGGNTEAFF	.	TRBD1	TRBV30	TRBJ1-1
TGTGCCAGCACAACAGGGTTTACGCAGTATTTT	CASTTGFTQYF	.	.	TRBV6-5	TRBJ2-3
TGTGCCAGCAGCCAGGGACAGGGGTCGGGTGAAAAACTGTTTTTT	CASSQGQGSGEKLFF	.	TRBD1	TRBV6-5	TRBJ1-4
TGTGCCAGCAGTTCCCGATATGAGCAGTACTTC	CASSSRYEQYF	.	.	TRBV6-9	TRBJ2-7
TGTGCCAGCAGTCCGCAGCGGGGGAGTTCCTACGAGCAGTACTTC	CASSPQRGSSYEQYF	.	TRBD2	TRBV27	TRBJ2-7
TGCGCCAGCAGCCCTGGACAGGGGGGGAATGAAAAACTGTTTTTT	CASSPGQGGNEKLFF	.	TRBD1	TRBV5-1	TRBJ1-4
TGTGCCAGTAGTATTATGTGGGGAACCTACAATGAGCAGTTCTTC	CASSIMWGTYNEQFF	.	.	TRBV19	TRBJ2-1